The sequence of this TCR beta chain was determined in a study of shared clonotypes between healthy human individuals. Across the study: Donor composition was two women and a few men, aged 18 to 49. Three plates were used per donor for CD4 naive, three for CD4 memory, two for CD8 naive and one for CD8 memory.

Per the authors' pipeline: ImmunoSEQ gave junction-only sequences without quality scores, so filtering differed. TCRdb's copy holds only in-frame clones and misses some; the assay was immunoSEQ multiplex PCR. Clonal size and the V and J genes are those of that table, whereas D and trimming came from the DNA. The sample gives 2 million to 2.5 million clones, 93% of which show up once; under 2% is in the top ten. CD45RO negativity and positive selection for CCR7 defined naive CD8 cells, a population that excluded terminally differentiated effector memory CD45RA+ cells. The donors, healthy adults who were HIV-negative, had experienced no recent acute infections or vaccinations. The CDR3 extends over 15 amino acids. Per germline, CDR1 SGHRS and CDR2 YFSETQ. V was pared by 5 bases and J by 2 bases, with 7 bases of the junction left unmatched.

The J gene is TRBJ2-7, the V gene TRBV5-1, with 10 nucleotides matching TRBD2. The sequenced sample was naive CD8+ T cells from PBMCs. The clonotype was recovered from a man aged 18 to 35 in good health. Some clones in this sample may be carry-over from other donors' samples. CDR3: CASRGGLANTYEQYF. DNA of the CDR3: TGCGCCAGCAGGGGGGGACTAGCGAACACCTACGAGCAGTACTTC. The full variable domain, rest sourced from reference TRBV5-1 and TRBJ2-7, is KAGVTQTPRYLIKTRGQQVTLSCSPISGHRSVSWYQQTPGQGLQFLFEYFSETQRNKGNFPGRFSGRQFSNSRSEMNVSTLELGDSALYLCASRGGLANTYEQYFGPGTRLTVT.